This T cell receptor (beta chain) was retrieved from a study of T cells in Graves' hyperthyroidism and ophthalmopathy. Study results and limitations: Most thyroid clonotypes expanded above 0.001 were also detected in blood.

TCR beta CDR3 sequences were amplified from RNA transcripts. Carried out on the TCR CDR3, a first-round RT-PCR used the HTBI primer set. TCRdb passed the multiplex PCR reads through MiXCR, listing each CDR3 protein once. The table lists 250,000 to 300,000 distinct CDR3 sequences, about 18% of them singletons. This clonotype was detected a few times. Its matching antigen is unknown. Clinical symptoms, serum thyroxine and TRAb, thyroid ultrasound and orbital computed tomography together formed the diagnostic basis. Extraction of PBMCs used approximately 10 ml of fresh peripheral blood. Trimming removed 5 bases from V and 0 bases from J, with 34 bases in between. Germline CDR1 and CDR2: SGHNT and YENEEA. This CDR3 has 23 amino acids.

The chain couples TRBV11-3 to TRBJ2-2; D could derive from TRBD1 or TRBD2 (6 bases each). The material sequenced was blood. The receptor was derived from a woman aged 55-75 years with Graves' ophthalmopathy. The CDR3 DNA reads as TGTGCCAGCAGCCCCCGAACAGGGATTTCCACCGGGGGACACGGGACGAACACCGGGGAGCTGTTTTTT. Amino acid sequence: CASSPRTGISTGGHGTNTGELFF.